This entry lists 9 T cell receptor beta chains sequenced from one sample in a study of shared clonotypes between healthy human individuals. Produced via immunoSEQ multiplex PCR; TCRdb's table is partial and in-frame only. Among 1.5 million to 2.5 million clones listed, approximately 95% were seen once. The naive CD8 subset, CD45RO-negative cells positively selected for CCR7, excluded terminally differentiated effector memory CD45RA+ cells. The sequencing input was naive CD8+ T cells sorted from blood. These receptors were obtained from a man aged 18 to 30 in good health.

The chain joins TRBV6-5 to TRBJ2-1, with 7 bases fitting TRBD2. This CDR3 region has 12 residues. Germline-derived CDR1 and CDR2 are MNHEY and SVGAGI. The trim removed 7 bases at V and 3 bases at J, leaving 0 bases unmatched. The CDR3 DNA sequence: TGTGCCAGCACGGGGGGCTACAATGAGCAGTTCTTC. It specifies CASTGGYNEQFF.

The CDR3 sequence is CASSILGGANVLTF. The CDR3 nucleotides read TGTGCCAGCAGTATCTTGGGGGGGGCCAACGTCCTGACTTTC. V and J are TRBV27 and TRBJ2-6; D not certain. This CDR3 spans 14 amino acids. The germline CDR1 and CDR2 sequences are MNHEY and SMNVEV (reference sequence). Trimming stripped 5 bases from V and 4 bases from J, with 9 bases between.

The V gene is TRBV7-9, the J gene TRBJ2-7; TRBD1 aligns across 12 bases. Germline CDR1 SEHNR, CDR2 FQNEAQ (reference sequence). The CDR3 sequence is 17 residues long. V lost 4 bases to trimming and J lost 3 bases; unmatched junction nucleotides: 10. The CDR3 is CASSSSRDRGPNYEQYF. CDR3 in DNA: TGTGCCAGCAGCTCGTCCCGGGACAGGGGGCCAAACTACGAGCAGTACTTC.

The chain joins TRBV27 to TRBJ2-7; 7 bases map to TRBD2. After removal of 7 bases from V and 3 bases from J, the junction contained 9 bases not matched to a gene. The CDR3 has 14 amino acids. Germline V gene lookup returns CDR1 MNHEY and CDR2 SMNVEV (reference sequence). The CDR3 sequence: CASNGGGSHYEQYF. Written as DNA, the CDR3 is TGTGCCAGCAACGGGGGAGGGTCCCACTACGAGCAGTACTTC.

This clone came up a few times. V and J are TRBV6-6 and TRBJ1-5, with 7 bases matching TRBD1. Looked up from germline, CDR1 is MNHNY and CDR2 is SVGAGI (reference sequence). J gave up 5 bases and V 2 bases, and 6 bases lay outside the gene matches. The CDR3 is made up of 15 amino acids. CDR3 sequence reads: CASSYDQGGYQPQHF. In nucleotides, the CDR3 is TGTGCCAGCAGTTACGACCAGGGGGGGTATCAGCCCCAGCATTTT.

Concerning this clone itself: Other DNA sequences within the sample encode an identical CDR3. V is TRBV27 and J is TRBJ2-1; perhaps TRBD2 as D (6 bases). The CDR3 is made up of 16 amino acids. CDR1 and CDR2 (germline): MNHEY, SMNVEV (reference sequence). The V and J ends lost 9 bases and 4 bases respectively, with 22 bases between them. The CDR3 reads CASSPSTGETYNEQFF. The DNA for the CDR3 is TGTGCCAGTAGCCCCTCGACGGGGGAGACTTACAATGAGCAGTTCTTC.

The CDR3 loop is CAISESRFGLAGFSDTQYF. CDR3 bases: TGTGCCATCAGTGAGTCGAGATTCGGACTAGCGGGTTTCTCAGATACGCAGTATTTT. The chain carries TRBV10-3 and TRBJ2-3, with 11 bases that match TRBD2. The CDR3 spans 19 residues. Trimming at V came to 0 bases and at J to 4 bases, leaving 12 bases not matched to a gene. Germline CDR1 and CDR2: ENHRY and SYGVKD.

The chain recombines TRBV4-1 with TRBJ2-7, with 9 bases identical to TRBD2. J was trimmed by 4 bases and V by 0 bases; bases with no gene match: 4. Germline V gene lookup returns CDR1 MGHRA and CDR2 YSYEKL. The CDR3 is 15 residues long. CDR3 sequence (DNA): TGCGCCAGCAGCCAAGATCGACTAGCGGAATACGAGCAGTACTTC. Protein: CASSQDRLAEYEQYF.

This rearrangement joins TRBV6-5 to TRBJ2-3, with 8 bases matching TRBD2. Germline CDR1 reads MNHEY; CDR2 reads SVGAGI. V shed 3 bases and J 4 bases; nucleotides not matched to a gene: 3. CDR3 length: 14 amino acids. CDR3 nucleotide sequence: TGTGCCAGCAGTTATCGCGGGGGGCCAGATACGCAGTATTTT. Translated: CASSYRGGPDTQYF.